Shown below are 19 T cell receptor beta chains from a single sample sequenced in a study of cytomegalovirus exposure and HLA in healthy donors. The assay was immunoSEQ multiplex PCR, and TCRdb's table has in-frame clones only and misses some. The sample has about 180,000 clones, roughly 89% seen once. Sequencing used PBMCs. These receptors all stem from a woman between 25 and 40 years old in good health and CMV-seronegative.

This rearrangement joins TRBV4-3 to TRBJ2-3, with TRBD2 matching 10 bases. CDR3 length equals 18 residues. CDR1 LGHNA and CDR2 YSLEER come from the germline V gene. Trimming removed 0 bases from V and 2 bases from J; junction bases left unmatched: 8. In DNA form, the CDR3 reads TGCGCCAGCAGCCAAGATTTGATGGGACTAGCGCCCACAGATACGCAGTATTTT. Its translation is CASSQDLMGLAPTDTQYF.

This clone is a singleton in its sample. The chain joins TRBV2 to TRBJ1-2; 10 bases map to TRBD1. The V and J ends lost 11 bases and 6 bases, in that order; junction bases with no gene match: 3. Germline V lookup: CDR1 SNHLY, CDR2 FYNNEI. This CDR3 has 11 residues. In nucleotides, the CDR3 is TGTGCCGACAGGGGGCCGAATGGCTACACCTTC. It yields the protein CADRGPNGYTF.

V is TRBV9 and J is TRBJ2-2; D gene unclear. Trimming left V 6 bases short and J 1 base short, with 4 bases between. Germline V CDR1 and CDR2: SGDLS, YYNGEE. The CDR3 consists of 12 residues. The CDR3 reads CASTGNTGELFF. CDR3 DNA sequence: TGTGCCAGCACAGGGAACACCGGGGAGCTGTTTTTT.

This sequence joins TRBV5-1 and TRBJ2-5, with 7 bases fitting TRBD2. Per germline, CDR1 SGHRS and CDR2 YFSETQ. The CDR3 spans 15 residues. J lost 1 base, V lost 0 bases, and 3 bases had no gene match. The CDR3 loop is CASSLGTSAQETQYF. The CDR3 nucleotides are TGCGCCAGCAGCTTGGGCACTAGCGCCCAAGAGACCCAGTACTTC.

The J gene is TRBJ1-1, the V gene TRBV6-1, with D perhaps matching TRBD1 (6 bases). Germline CDR1 is MNHNS and CDR2 is SASEGT. The CDR3 has 15 residues. Trimming pared 5 bases from V and 5 bases from J, leaving 18 bases between. CDR3 sequence (DNA): TGTGCCAGCAGTCGATACCACGACAGGTCGACTGAAGCTTTCTTT. It codes for CASSRYHDRSTEAFF.

V usage is TRBV4-1 and J usage is TRBJ1-6; the D gene is possibly TRBD1 (5 bases). V shed 0 bases and J shed 4 bases, with 10 bases lying between them. Germline V gene data show CDR1 as MGHRA and CDR2 as YSYEKL. This CDR3 is 16 amino acids long. The CDR3 protein is CASSQDRGNYNSPLHF. For the CDR3, the DNA is TGCGCCAGCAGCCAAGATCGGGGGAATTATAATTCACCCCTCCACTTT.

J is TRBJ2-2 and V is TRBV27; weak D call: TRBD1 (5 bases). The CDR3 consists of 15 residues. Germline CDR1 is MNHEY and CDR2 is SMNVEV (reference sequence). Trimming shortened V by 5 bases and J by 4 bases, and 14 bases separated the two germline ends. This chain's CDR3 is CASSQGAVVTGELFF. The CDR3 DNA reads TGTGCCAGCAGTCAAGGGGCAGTAGTCACCGGGGAGCTGTTTTTT.

V and J are TRBV11-3 and TRBJ1-3; D perhaps matches TRBD1 (6 bases). Germline V gene data show CDR1 as SGHNT and CDR2 as YENEEA. Trimming cost V 5 bases and J 0 bases, with 11 bases left between them. CDR3 size: 15 residues. CDR3 DNA sequence: TGTGCCAGCAGCCCAGGGGTCGGCTCTGGAAACACCATATATTTT. Protein: CASSPGVGSGNTIYF.

The rearrangement joins TRBV27 to TRBJ2-7; the D gene is possibly TRBD2 (6 bases). Trimming shortened V by 5 bases and J by 0 bases, and 8 bases separated the two germline ends. This CDR3 has 13 amino acids. The germline CDR1 and CDR2 sequences are MNHEY and SMNVEV (reference sequence). The DNA of the CDR3 is TGTGCCAGCAGTGGACTACCCTCCTACGAGCAGTACTTC. It is translated as CASSGLPSYEQYF.

The rearrangement joins TRBV5-4 to TRBJ2-1; 11 bases fit TRBD1. Per germline, CDR1 SGHNT and CDR2 YYREEE (reference sequence). With V trimmed by 2 bases and J by 4 bases, 2 bases remained unmatched. This CDR3 spans 15 amino acids. The CDR3 nucleotides read TGTGCCAGCAGCTTCCGGGACAGGGGGTACAATGAGCAGTTCTTC. It translates to CASSFRDRGYNEQFF.

This clone was found once. The chain has TRBV5-4 and TRBJ2-2, with a possible D match to TRBD2 (6 bases). The CDR3 covers 16 residues. The V gene lost 3 bases and the J gene lost 1 base, with 13 bases spanning the gap. Germline CDR1 reads SGHNT; CDR2 reads YYREEE (reference sequence). CDR3 DNA: TGTGCCAGCAGCTCGGTGGGGGGTGAGAACACCGGGGAGCTGTTTTTT. This codes for CASSSVGGENTGELFF.

The chain couples TRBV7-6 to TRBJ2-7, with 7 bases that match TRBD2. CDR3 size: 14 residues. Looked up from germline, CDR1 is SGHVS and CDR2 is FNYEAQ. The V segment lost 5 bases and the J segment 7 bases; nucleotides outside the gene matches: 11. CDR3 residues: CASSPDWSGIEQYF. The CDR3 bases are TGTGCCAGCAGCCCGGACTGGAGCGGGATTGAGCAGTACTTC.

The rearrangement joins TRBV7-9 to TRBJ2-3; D possibly corresponds to TRBD2 (6 bases). V was cut by 8 bases and J by 0 bases, with 9 bases left in between. In germline, CDR1 is SEHNR, CDR2 FQNEAQ (reference sequence). The CDR3 consists of 13 residues. CDR3 protein: CASRRESTDTQYF. CDR3 bases: TGTGCCAGCCGGAGGGAGAGCACAGATACGCAGTATTTT.

The count of this clone is one. The chain employs TRBV2 and TRBJ1-5; tentatively, D is TRBD1 (5 bases). CDR3 length: 14 residues. Trimming stripped 4 bases from V and 6 bases from J, with 13 bases between. Germline CDR1 is SNHLY and CDR2 is FYNNEI. CDR3 DNA: TGTGCCAGCAGTGGGGAAGGGGCTTTTCAGCCCCAGCATTTT. Translation gives CASSGEGAFQPQHF.

This sequence joins TRBV5-4 and TRBJ2-7; 12 positions match TRBD1. Germline loops: CDR1 SGHNT, CDR2 YYREEE (reference sequence). The CDR3 runs to 19 residues. V was pared by 3 bases and J by 2 bases, with 15 bases of the junction left unmatched. The CDR3 sequence: CASSSKRLGQGARAYEQYF. The CDR3 nucleotides are TGTGCCAGCAGCTCCAAACGCCTGGGACAGGGGGCGAGGGCCTACGAGCAGTACTTC.

The J gene is TRBJ2-5, the V gene TRBV27, with 13 nucleotides matching TRBD2. V dropped 6 bases and J dropped 2; count of bases not matched to a gene: 3. The CDR3 spans 15 residues. In germline, CDR1 is MNHEY, CDR2 SMNVEV (reference sequence). The CDR3 DNA follows: TGTGCCAGCAGACGGACTAGCGGGGGACAAGAGACCCAGTACTTC. It encodes CASRRTSGGQETQYF.

The chain recombines TRBV18 with TRBJ1-4; a weak D match, TRBD1 (5 bases). The V end was cut by 3 bases, the J end by 9 bases, with 11 bases between. CDR1 and CDR2 (germline): KGHSH, LQKENI. The CDR3 runs 13 residues. The CDR3 here is CASSPTLGQKLFF. CDR3 bases: TGTGCCAGCTCACCTACCTTGGGGCAAAAACTGTTTTTT.

The rearrangement links TRBV13 to TRBJ2-3, with D hard to call. This CDR3 has 13 amino acids. Germline CDR1 is PRHDT and CDR2 is FYEKMQ (reference sequence). V dropped 7 bases and J dropped 4 bases, with 12 bases sitting between them. The CDR3 spells CASTNEGADTQYF. For the CDR3, the DNA is TGTGCCAGCACCAATGAAGGAGCAGATACGCAGTATTTT.

This clone was picked up one time. The same CDR3 can be traced to other DNA sequences in this sample. V gene TRBV27 combines with J gene TRBJ1-1, with 10 bases aligning to TRBD1. This CDR3 is built from 16 residues. The V segment lost 2 bases and the J segment 7 bases; nucleotides outside the gene matches: 10. Germline V gene data show CDR1 as MNHEY and CDR2 as SMNVEV (reference sequence). This CDR3 is CASSLRGQGFGGEAFF. The DNA for the CDR3 is TGTGCCAGCAGTTTAAGGGGACAGGGGTTCGGCGGTGAAGCTTTCTTT.